This T cell receptor beta chain was captured by sequencing in a study of blood T cell repertoires in COVID-19. At the level of the study: Acute-phase and convalescent COVID-19 samples originated in the United States, Italy and Spain. Sources were T cells, B-cell-depleted T cells, or PBMCs; the material itself was cDNA or gDNA.

Germline V gives CDR1 KGHDR, CDR2 SFDVKD. The ends were cut back, 4 bases at V and 7 bases at J, with 10 bases in the middle. This CDR3 has 13 amino acids. TCRdb's copy holds only in-frame clones and misses some; the assay was immunoSEQ multiplex PCR. The sample includes some 100,000 clones, roughly 83% of them seen just once. This receptor was taken from a human donor in a cohort sampled during active COVID-19. The chain has TRBV24-1 and TRBJ2-1; D ambiguous. The source material was peripheral blood. CDR3 amino acids: CATSDPARNEQFF. The CDR3 coding sequence is TGTGCCACCAGTGACCCGGCTAGGAATGAGCAGTTCTTC.